The 29 T cell receptor beta chains in this list originate from one sample, sequenced in a study of blood T cell repertoires in COVID-19. Sequenced by immunoSEQ multiplex PCR; TCRdb stores in-frame clones only, minus some. The sample holds roughly 200,000 clones, 89% seen once. Sequencing was performed on PBMCs or T cells enriched from blood (not recorded which). The receptors come from a woman aged 40 to 50 with acute COVID-19.

The table lists this clone with a few counts. This chain joins TRBV5-4 and TRBJ2-1; weak D call: TRBD2 (6 bases). The CDR3 totals 14 residues. Deletions cut 4 bases from V and 5 bases from J, with 13 bases between. Germline lookup yields CDR1 SGHNT and CDR2 YYREEE (reference sequence). CDR3 sequence (DNA): TGTGCCAGCAGCGAGGCTAGCGATCACAATGAGCAGTTCTTC. Encoded protein: CASSEASDHNEQFF. The whole variable domain, filled in from reference TRBV5-4 and TRBJ2-1, reads ETGVTQSPTHLIKTRGQQVTLRCSSQSGHNTVSWYQQALGQGPQFIFQYYREEENGRGNFPPRFSGLQFPNYSSELNVNALELDDSALYLCASSEASDHNEQFFGPGTRLTVL.

J is TRBJ1-1 and V is TRBV19, with D possibly matching TRBD1 (5 bases). Trimming took off 3 bases at V and 1 base at J, with 18 bases between the two ends. CDR3 length: 17 amino acids. Germline V gene lookup returns CDR1 LNHDA and CDR2 SQIVND (reference sequence). The CDR3 DNA sequence: TGTGCCAGTAGTATGATCGGGGGAACCTACCAGAACACTGAAGCTTTCTTT. Its protein is CASSMIGGTYQNTEAFF.

This clone was seen a few times. The chain uses TRBV4-1 and TRBJ1-5, with unresolved D. This CDR3 spans 16 amino acids. V lost 1 base and J lost 5, with 15 bases in between. The V gene's germline CDR1 is MGHRA and CDR2 YSYEKL. The CDR3 reads CASSQGRRAGHQPQHF. The CDR3 DNA sequence: TGCGCCAGCAGCCAAGGGAGGCGGGCGGGCCATCAGCCCCAGCATTTT.

This clone was seen once. J is TRBJ2-7 and V is TRBV18, with D perhaps TRBD1 (5 bases). The V end was cut by 2 bases, the J end by 5 bases, with 10 bases between. This CDR3 has 13 amino acids. Looked up from germline, CDR1 is KGHSH and CDR2 is LQKENI. The CDR3 DNA reads TGTGCCAGCTCACCAAGGGGAACGGACGAGCAGTACTTC. This codes for CASSPRGTDEQYF.

V and J are TRBV18 and TRBJ1-3; a weak D match, TRBD1 (5 bases). V gave up 1 base and J gave up 1 base, with 14 bases separating them. From germline, CDR1 is KGHSH and CDR2 LQKENI. This CDR3 contains 17 residues. The CDR3 loop reads CASSPRSKGYSGNTIYF. The CDR3, as DNA: TGTGCCAGCTCACCACGATCAAAGGGGTATTCTGGAAACACCATATATTTT.

This chain uses TRBV28 with TRBJ2-1; no clear D gene. The germline V gene has CDR1 MDHEN and CDR2 SYDVKM. V shed 5 bases and J shed 0 bases, with 11 bases lying between them. This CDR3 region has 15 residues. The CDR3 DNA reads as TGTGCCAGCAGTACCAGCGCTAGCTCCTACAATGAGCAGTTCTTC. Protein product: CASSTSASSYNEQFF.

The chain couples TRBV19 to TRBJ1-1; weak D call: TRBD1 (5 bases). The CDR3 is made up of 13 amino acids. Trimming took off 3 bases at V and 3 bases at J, with 8 bases between the two ends. Germline V gives CDR1 LNHDA, CDR2 SQIVND (reference sequence). The CDR3 region is CASSIKGDTEAFF. CDR3 sequence (DNA): TGTGCCAGTAGTATTAAAGGGGACACTGAAGCTTTCTTT.

This rearrangement joins TRBV28 to TRBJ1-1; 9 bases align to TRBD1. The germline CDR1 and CDR2 sequences are MDHEN and SYDVKM. The CDR3 spans 15 residues. The junction had 8 bases not matched to a gene; V was cut back by 6 bases and J by 3 bases. For the CDR3, the DNA is TGTGCCAGCAGGGGGACAGGGATCGAGTACACTGAAGCTTTCTTT. This translates into CASRGTGIEYTEAFF.

Notes on this clone: An end of the junction does not agree with germline; a read error may underlie this. The rearrangement links TRBV12-3 or TRBV12-4 to TRBJ2-2; D gene unclear. The CDR3 runs 13 residues. CDR3 residues: CTSSPLSTGELFF. The CDR3 bases are TGTACCAGCAGCCCCCTTTCCACCGGGGAGCTGTTTTTT.

The V call is TRBV19, the J call TRBJ2-1; D is possibly TRBD1 (6 bases). V was pared by 5 bases and J by 4 bases, with 18 bases between. CDR3 size: 16 residues. The germline V gene encodes CDR1 LNHDA and CDR2 SQIVND (reference sequence). CDR3 residues: CASSSPDRVGYNEQFF. In nucleotides, the CDR3 is TGTGCCAGTAGTTCTCCGGACAGAGTTGGTTACAATGAGCAGTTCTTC.

The rearrangement joins TRBV2 to TRBJ1-2, with D tentatively TRBD1 (5 bases). The CDR3 covers 14 residues. Germline V lookup: CDR1 SNHLY, CDR2 FYNNEI. V was cut by 1 base and J by 2 bases, with 8 bases left in between. In nucleotides, the CDR3 is TGTGCCAGCAGTGAAGAGGCAGGGAACTATGGCTACACCTTC. Translated, it gives CASSEEAGNYGYTF.

Only a few counts were recorded for this clone. J is TRBJ1-2 and V is TRBV29-1, with D possibly being TRBD1 (5 bases). V gave up 8 bases and J gave up 7 bases, with 14 bases separating them. CDR1 and CDR2 (germline): SQVTM, ANQGSEA. CDR3 size: 11 residues. The CDR3 sequence is CSCSDSRGYTF. CDR3 DNA sequence: TGCAGCTGTTCTGACAGTCGTGGCTACACCTTC.

V gene TRBV28 combines with J gene TRBJ2-3; TRBD2 matches at 9 bases. J gave up 0 bases and V 5 bases, and 3 bases lay outside the gene matches. The CDR3 is 15 residues long. Germline V CDR1 and CDR2: MDHEN, SYDVKM. The CDR3 DNA is TGTGCCAGCAGTCTTACTAGCGGGAGCACAGATACGCAGTATTTT. Translated: CASSLTSGSTDTQYF.

This chain joins TRBV13 and TRBJ1-4, with D perhaps matching TRBD1 (6 bases). The CDR3 runs 16 residues. Trimming stripped 5 bases from V and 2 bases from J, with 15 bases between. Germline values: CDR1 PRHDT, CDR2 FYEKMQ (reference sequence). CDR3 sequence (DNA): TGTGCCAGCAGCCGCCGACCGAGGGGGACTAATGAAAAACTGTTTTTT. It specifies CASSRRPRGTNEKLFF.

The V and J genes are TRBV19 and TRBJ2-7; D perhaps matches TRBD1 (6 bases). The germline gives CDR1 LNHDA, CDR2 SQIVND (reference sequence). The V and J ends lost 6 bases and 2 bases respectively, with 20 bases between them. The CDR3 is 16 residues long. The CDR3 coding sequence is TGTGCCAGTAGCAGTCCGGTGGACAGCACAACCTACGAGCAGTACTTC. This encodes CASSSPVDSTTYEQYF. The full variable domain, in which reference TRBV19 and TRBJ2-7 provide the parts outside the CDR3, is DGGITQSPKYLFRKEGQNVTLSCEQNLNHDAMYWYRQDPGQGLRLIYYSQIVNDFQKGDIAEGYSVSREKKESFPLTVTSAQKNPTAFYLCASSSPVDSTTYEQYFGPGTRLTVT.

The V gene is TRBV19, the J gene TRBJ1-5; 9 bases match TRBD1. V was pared by 3 bases and J by 5 bases, with 5 bases of the junction left unmatched. The CDR3 runs to 15 residues. Germline V lookup: CDR1 LNHDA, CDR2 SQIVND (reference sequence). The CDR3 bases are TGTGCCAGTAGTATCACAGGGGGCCTCGATCAGCCCCAGCATTTT. Amino acid sequence: CASSITGGLDQPQHF.

As DNA, the CDR3 is TGTGCCAGCAGCCACTACCGGGGGGAAGAGACCCAGTACTTC. As protein: CASSHYRGEETQYF. The V and J genes are TRBV3-1 (or the pseudogene TRBV3-2) and TRBJ2-5; 7 bases align to TRBD2. The CDR3 covers 14 residues. Germline V gene lookup returns CDR1 LGHDT and CDR2 YNNKEL (reference sequence). The ends lost 3 bases at V and 3 bases at J; junction bases unmatched: 4.

The chain has TRBV19 and TRBJ2-3; possibly TRBD1 for D (5 bases). Germline CDR1 and CDR2: LNHDA and SQIVND (reference sequence). The CDR3 totals 17 residues. Trimming took off 5 bases at V and 6 bases at J, with 24 bases between the two ends. The CDR3 spells CASSAPPRGPPGDTQYF. The CDR3 DNA reads as TGTGCCAGTAGTGCCCCTCCCCGAGGTCCCCCAGGGGATACGCAGTATTTT.

V gene TRBV7-9 combines with J gene TRBJ2-7, with 9 bases matching TRBD1. This CDR3 contains 14 residues. Germline CDR1 is SEHNR and CDR2 is FQNEAQ (reference sequence). Trimming at V came to 5 bases and at J to 6 bases, leaving 8 bases not matched to a gene. DNA of the CDR3: TGTGCCAGCAGCAAAGGGACAGGGTTAAGCGAGCAGTACTTC. Amino acids: CASSKGTGLSEQYF.

The chain is built from TRBV9 and TRBJ1-2, with 11 nucleotides matching TRBD1. With V trimmed by 3 bases and J by 2 bases, 3 bases remained unmatched. Germline loops: CDR1 SGDLS, CDR2 YYNGEE. The CDR3 has 15 amino acids. The CDR3 spells CASSAGQGVNYGYTF. The CDR3 DNA reads TGTGCCAGCAGCGCGGGACAGGGGGTAAACTATGGCTACACCTTC. Using reference TRBV9 and TRBJ1-2 for the parts outside the CDR3, the full variable domain is DSGVTQTPKHLITATGQRVTLRCSPRSGDLSVYWYQQSLDQGLQFLIQYYNGEERAKGNILERFSAQQFPDLHSELNLSSLELGDSALYFCASSAGQGVNYGYTFGSGTRLTVV.

This chain connects TRBV12-5 to TRBJ2-7; 9 nucleotides line up with TRBD2. The CDR3 covers 15 residues. Germline CDR1 LGHNT, CDR2 FRNRAP. The V and J ends lost 7 bases and 7 bases, in that order; junction bases with no gene match: 14. The DNA for the CDR3 is TGTGCTAGTGCCGTGGTGGGCGGGGGGGCTGGTGAGCAGTACTTC. This sequence encodes CASAVVGGGAGEQYF.

DNA for the CDR3: TGTGCCAGCAGTTCCGGGGACAGGGGGCCATTATTCCCCTACGAGCAGTACTTC. This sequence encodes CASSSGDRGPLFPYEQYF. The gene calls are TRBV28 and TRBJ2-7; 12 positions match TRBD1. Germline-derived CDR1 and CDR2 are MDHEN and SYDVKM. The CDR3 loop spans 18 amino acids. J was trimmed by 2 bases and V by 4 bases; bases with no gene match: 12.

The chain recombines TRBV19 with TRBJ2-3; 10 bases agree with TRBD1. The ends lost 4 bases at V and 0 bases at J; junction bases unmatched: 4. Germline V gives CDR1 LNHDA, CDR2 SQIVND (reference sequence). CDR3 size: 16 residues. CDR3 region: CASSTGQGGSTDTQYF. DNA of the CDR3: TGTGCCAGTAGTACAGGACAGGGGGGAAGCACAGATACGCAGTATTTT.

Written as DNA, the CDR3 is TGTGCCAGCAGTCCCGAGGCGACAGATGGCTACACCTTC. As protein: CASSPEATDGYTF. The chain has TRBV2 and TRBJ1-2; D might be TRBD1 (5 bases). Trimming left V 5 bases short and J 6 bases short, with 13 bases between. This CDR3 has 13 amino acids. The V gene's germline CDR1 is SNHLY and CDR2 FYNNEI.

The J gene is TRBJ1-2, the V gene TRBV18; 7 nucleotides align to TRBD1. The CDR3 covers 13 residues. In germline, CDR1 is KGHSH, CDR2 LQKENI. Unmatched junction bases numbered 6, after V lost 3 bases and J lost 8 bases. CDR3 region: CASSPLTGWGYTF. CDR3 bases: TGTGCCAGCTCACCCCTGACAGGGTGGGGCTACACCTTC.

The genes are TRBV7-3 and TRBJ2-3; possibly TRBD1 for D (5 bases). V was clipped by 8 bases and J by 1 base, with 13 bases between them. CDR1 is SGHTA, CDR2 FQGTGA, per germline. The CDR3 length is 14 residues. The CDR3 region has the DNA TGTGCCAGCGGTGTATGGGGCGGCACAGATACGCAGTATTTT. This sequence encodes CASGVWGGTDTQYF.

CDR3 nucleotides: TGTGCCAGCTCTTATAGCGGGAGGGCCGGGGTTGAGCAGTTCTTC. Amino acid sequence: CASSYSGRAGVEQFF. V gene TRBV5-4 combines with J gene TRBJ2-1, with 11 bases matching TRBD2. CDR1 SGHNT and CDR2 YYREEE come from the germline V gene (reference sequence). After removal of 7 bases from V and 9 bases from J, the junction contained 12 bases not matched to a gene. CDR3 length equals 15 residues.

This chain links TRBV4-3 with TRBJ2-1, with 12 bases lining up with TRBD1. This CDR3 contains 15 residues. After removal of 4 bases from V and 7 bases from J, the junction contained 5 bases not matched to a gene. The germline V gene has CDR1 LGHNA and CDR2 YSLEER. CDR3 sequence: CASSRTGQGANEQFF. The CDR3 coding sequence is TGCGCCAGCAGCCGAACGGGACAGGGGGCGAATGAGCAGTTCTTC.

This clone has more than one count but fewer than ten. V gene TRBV6-2 or TRBV6-3 combines with J gene TRBJ2-2, with 9 bases fitting TRBD1. Looked up from germline, CDR1 is MNHEY and CDR2 is SVGEGT. The CDR3 runs 15 residues. Losses at the gene ends were 5 bases for V and 7 bases for J; bases not matched to a gene: 8. CDR3 sequence: CASSVTGGRYGELFF. The CDR3 nucleotides read TGTGCCAGCAGTGTAACAGGGGGCAGGTACGGGGAGCTGTTTTTT.